This is a list of T cell receptor beta chains from one sample in a study of Ad26.COV2.S vaccination and SARS-CoV-2 variants. Produced via immunoSEQ multiplex PCR; TCRdb's table is partial and in-frame only. The sample contains about 390,000 clones, about 88% of which appear only once. The sequencing here drew on peripheral blood, taken in a trial of Ad26.COV2.S vaccine versus placebo. The source is a person aged 18-60 years who received the Ad26.COV2.S COVID-19 vaccine or a placebo. CDR3s include the opening cysteine and the closing phenylalanine or tryptophan. A D gene is named only where the DNA matches it firmly. Size values are once, few and many counts, or a class for expanded clones, and some rows have none.

abundance	v_gene	j_gene	d_gene	CDR3aa	CDR3nt
.	TRBV5-4	TRBJ1-1	.	CASSLDRNTEAFF	TGTGCCAGCAGCCTAGACAGGAACACTGAAGCTTTCTTT
.	TRBV18	TRBJ1-1	.	CASSSGAEYEAFF	TGTGCCAGCTCTTCCGGGGCGGAATATGAAGCTTTCTTT
.	TRBV19	TRBJ1-1	.	CASTLGGENTEAFF	TGTGCCAGTACCCTAGGGGGAGAGAACACTGAAGCTTTCTTT
.	TRBV24-1	TRBJ2-7	.	CATSASINSYEQYF	TGTGCCACCAGTGCCTCGATAAACTCCTACGAGCAGTACTTC
.	TRBV11-2	TRBJ2-2	.	CASRTWRQSATTGELFF	TGTGCCAGCAGGACTTGGAGGCAGTCCGCAACCACCGGGGAGCTGTTTTTT
.	TRBV30	TRBJ2-5	.	CAWSTRLGVQETQYF	TGTGCCTGGAGCACCAGACTAGGAGTTCAAGAGACCCAGTACTTC
few	TRBV7-6	TRBJ1-4	.	CASSFVRRQGNEKLFF	TGTGCCAGCAGCTTCGTCAGACGGCAGGGTAATGAAAAACTGTTTTTT
.	TRBV6-1	TRBJ1-2	.	CASSEFTGLSNYGYTF	TGTGCCAGCAGTGAATTCACAGGCCTCTCTAACTATGGCTACACCTTC
.	TRBV6-2/TRBV6-3	TRBJ2-5	TRBD2	CASSPASGGAETQYF	TGTGCCAGCAGCCCCGCTAGCGGGGGGGCAGAGACCCAGTACTTC
.	TRBV30	TRBJ1-2	.	CACQREGWYGYTF	TGTGCCTGTCAAAGAGAGGGGTGGTATGGCTACACCTTC
few	TRBV6-5	TRBJ1-1	.	CASTWTVNTEAFF	TGTGCCAGCACCTGGACAGTGAACACTGAAGCTTTCTTT
once	TRBV2	TRBJ2-2	TRBD2	CASRAGTSGTGELFF	TGTGCCAGCAGAGCCGGGACTAGCGGCACCGGGGAGCTGTTTTTT
.	TRBV13	TRBJ1-3	.	CASSLGGNGNTIYF	TGTGCCAGCAGCTTAGGGGGTAATGGAAACACCATATATTTT
.	TRBV4-3	TRBJ1-2	.	CASSQDTPGRYGYTF	TGCGCCAGCAGCCAAGATACCCCAGGGCGCTATGGCTACACCTTC
.	TRBV7-9	TRBJ1-2	.	CASSLELGGSTF	TGTGCCAGCAGCTTAGAATTGGGGGGGAGCACCTTC
.	TRBV6-5	TRBJ1-1	.	CASSYATGITEAFF	TGTGCCAGCAGTTACGCAACAGGGATTACTGAAGCTTTCTTT
.	TRBV11-2	TRBJ2-7	.	CASSLRLGGTRSYEQYF	TGTGCCAGCAGCTTAAGGCTTGGTGGGACAAGGAGTTACGAGCAGTACTTC
once	TRBV18	TRBJ1-4	.	CASSMNADEKLFF	TGTGCCAGCTCGATGAACGCGGATGAAAAACTGTTTTTT
.	TRBV12-3/TRBV12-4	TRBJ1-2	.	CASRTDSYGYTF	TGTGCCAGCAGAACCGACAGCTATGGCTACACCTTC
.	TRBV6-5	TRBJ1-1	.	CASRFDVSTEAFF	TGTGCCAGCAGGTTCGACGTGTCCACTGAAGCTTTCTTT
.	TRBV4-2	TRBJ2-7	TRBD1	CASSQEGTGGYEQYF	TGTGCCAGCAGCCAGGAAGGGACAGGGGGCTACGAGCAGTACTTC
.	TRBV5-4	TRBJ1-2	.	CASSLGLTSNYGYTF	TGTGCCAGCAGCTTGGGGTTGACATCTAACTATGGCTACACCTTC
.	TRBV11-2	TRBJ2-5	TRBD2	CASSPTSGGAQETQYF	TGTGCCAGCAGCCCGACTAGCGGGGGGGCTCAAGAGACCCAGTACTTC
.	TRBV9	TRBJ2-2	.	CASSVGSEGRGAGELFF	TGTGCCAGCAGCGTAGGAAGTGAGGGTCGAGGGGCCGGGGAGCTGTTTTTT
once	TRBV19	TRBJ1-1	.	CASSLGRTEAFF	TGTGCCAGTAGTTTAGGGCGGACTGAAGCTTTCTTT
.	TRBV2	TRBJ2-7	TRBD2	CASSQSAGRGEQYF	TGTGCCAGCAGTCAGTCGGCCGGGAGGGGGGAGCAGTACTTC
.	TRBV11-2	TRBJ1-1	.	CASSLRAGRATEAFF	TGTGCCAGCAGCTTACGGGCAGGGAGGGCCACTGAAGCTTTCTTT
.	TRBV24-1	TRBJ1-5	.	CATSDGMFQHF	TGTGCCACCAGTGATGGAATGTTTCAGCATTTT
.	TRBV9	TRBJ2-5	TRBD1	CATWGQDQETQYF	TGTGCCACATGGGGACAGGACCAAGAGACCCAGTACTTC
.	TRBV14	TRBJ1-2	.	CASSAGVGGNYGYTF	TGTGCCAGCAGCGCCGGGGTCGGCGGGAACTATGGCTACACCTTC
.	TRBV6-2/TRBV6-3	TRBJ2-7	TRBD2	CASSPLGAGDYEQYF	TGTGCCAGCAGCCCCTTAGGAGCGGGGGATTACGAGCAGTACTTC
few	TRBV7-9	TRBJ1-1	TRBD1	CASSSPRGIPEAFF	TGTGCCAGCAGCTCCCCCAGGGGGATCCCTGAAGCTTTCTTT
many	TRBV5-3	TRBJ1-1	.	CARSLGQNTEAFF	TGTGCCAGAAGCTTGGGACAGAACACTGAAGCTTTCTTT
.	TRBV4-3	TRBJ1-6	.	CASSQVGTGWGEPYNSPLHF	TGCGCCAGCAGCCAAGTCGGAACAGGGTGGGGGGAGCCCTATAATTCACCCCTCCACTTT
.	TRBV24-1	TRBJ2-5	TRBD2	CATSDCSGRVWETQYF	TGTGCCACCAGTGATTGTAGCGGGCGGGTCTGGGAGACCCAGTACTTC
.	TRBV28	TRBJ1-2	.	CASSSIPFYGYTF	TGTGCCAGCAGTTCCATTCCCTTCTATGGCTACACCTTC
once	TRBV15	TRBJ1-2	.	CATSRDLSERGYTF	TGTGCCACCAGCAGAGATCTGTCAGAAAGGGGCTACACCTTC
.	TRBV6-4	TRBJ2-1	.	CASSRQGRDEQFF	TGTGCCAGCAGTCGACAGGGGAGGGATGAGCAGTTCTTC
once	TRBV5-1	TRBJ1-3	.	CASSLVPGLPHYSGNTIYF	TGCGCCAGCAGCTTGGTCCCGGGGCTCCCACATTACTCTGGAAACACCATATATTTT
.	TRBV5-6	TRBJ1-1	.	CASGYRGGTEAFF	TGTGCCAGCGGGTATCGGGGAGGGACTGAAGCTTTCTTT
.	TRBV20-1	TRBJ2-3	.	CSAIPDTQYF	TGCAGTGCTATACCAGATACGCAGTATTTT
.	TRBV9	TRBJ1-1	.	CASSEGVGGWLNTEAFF	TGTGCCAGCAGCGAGGGGGTCGGGGGATGGCTGAACACTGAAGCTTTCTTT
.	TRBV30	TRBJ1-4	.	CAWSVVGANEKLFF	TGTGCCTGGAGTGTTGTGGGCGCTAATGAAAAACTGTTTTTT
few	TRBV10-1	TRBJ2-7	.	CASSERALGPVGYEQYF	TGCGCCAGCAGTGAGAGGGCCTTGGGGCCAGTCGGCTACGAGCAGTACTTC